This is a list of T cell receptor beta chains from one sample in a study of immune cell composition in non-small cell lung cancer. Method: immunoSEQ multiplex PCR; TCRdb's copy keeps in-frame clones and lacks some. Among about 1,400 clones listed, approximately 80% were seen once. Specimen: lung tumor tissue. These receptors were taken from a human donor with non-small cell lung cancer. CDR3s include the opening cysteine and the closing phenylalanine or tryptophan. The D gene is left open where the match is weak. Expanded clones are given a class, and other clones once, few, many or no size at all.

clone_size: -
d_call: TRBD2
v_call: TRBV19
cdr3_length: 15
j_call: TRBJ2-3
cdr3_nt: TGTGCCAGTACGGCTAGCGGGAGTAACACAGATACGCAGTATTTT
cdr3_aa: CASTASGSNTDTQYF

clone_size: -
d_call: TRBD1
v_call: TRBV10-1
cdr3_length: 14
j_call: TRBJ2-7
cdr3_nt: TGCGCCAGCAGTGAGTCGGACAGGGTGGGCGAGCAGTACTTC
cdr3_aa: CASSESDRVGEQYF

clone_size: -
d_call: -
v_call: TRBV27
cdr3_length: 16
j_call: TRBJ2-7
cdr3_nt: TGTGCCAGCAGTCGCCAAAGTCCGAGGTATGGTTACGAGCAGTACTTC
cdr3_aa: CASSRQSPRYGYEQYF

clone_size: -
d_call: -
v_call: TRBV30
cdr3_length: 13
j_call: TRBJ1-5
cdr3_nt: TGTGCCTGGAGTGTTTTGGGGAGCCAGCCCCAGCATTTT
cdr3_aa: CAWSVLGSQPQHF

clone_size: -
d_call: TRBD2
v_call: TRBV7-2
cdr3_length: 14
j_call: TRBJ2-3
cdr3_nt: TGTGCCAGCAGCCTGCCTAGCGGGACCTATACGCAGTATTTT
cdr3_aa: CASSLPSGTYTQYF

clone_size: -
d_call: TRBD1
v_call: TRBV11-2
cdr3_length: 16
j_call: TRBJ1-2
cdr3_nt: TGTGCCAGCAGCTTAGTAGGACAGGGGAAGGGCTATGGCTACACCTTC
cdr3_aa: CASSLVGQGKGYGYTF

clone_size: -
d_call: TRBD2
v_call: TRBV30
cdr3_length: 17
j_call: TRBJ2-3
cdr3_nt: TGTGCCTGGAGGGCTAGCGGGGGGAATCTGGTAACGGATACGCAGTATTTT
cdr3_aa: CAWRASGGNLVTDTQYF

clone_size: -
d_call: TRBD2
v_call: TRBV4-1
cdr3_length: 19
j_call: TRBJ2-3
cdr3_nt: TGCGCCAGCAGCCAAGATCCAGCGGGGGGGCTTTCCTACACAGATACGCAGTATTTT
cdr3_aa: CASSQDPAGGLSYTDTQYF

clone_size: -
d_call: -
v_call: TRBV9
cdr3_length: 15
j_call: TRBJ2-5
cdr3_nt: TGTGCCAGCAGCGTAGCGGGGATACAGGGTGAGGCCCAGTACTTC
cdr3_aa: CASSVAGIQGEAQYF

clone_size: once
d_call: -
v_call: TRBV5-4
cdr3_length: 15
j_call: TRBJ2-7
cdr3_nt: TGTGCCAGCAGCTCCTCCGGGACTGGGGACTACGAGCAGTACTTC
cdr3_aa: CASSSSGTGDYEQYF

clone_size: -
d_call: TRBD2
v_call: TRBV5-1
cdr3_length: 16
j_call: TRBJ2-5
cdr3_nt: TGCGCCAGCAGCTTGGGTGGACTAGCGGGACAAGAGACCCAGTACTTC
cdr3_aa: CASSLGGLAGQETQYF

clone_size: -
d_call: -
v_call: TRBV19
cdr3_length: 16
j_call: TRBJ2-5
cdr3_nt: TGTGCCAGTAGTACGGTGCGGCAGGGTGGGTCGGAGACCCAGTACTTC
cdr3_aa: CASSTVRQGGSETQYF

clone_size: -
d_call: TRBD2
v_call: TRBV19
cdr3_length: 15
j_call: TRBJ2-1
cdr3_nt: TGTGCCAGTAGTATAGACCGGGAGGTGGGGAATGAGCAGTTCTTC
cdr3_aa: CASSIDREVGNEQFF

clone_size: -
d_call: -
v_call: TRBV19
cdr3_length: 14
j_call: TRBJ2-2
cdr3_nt: TGTGCCAGTAGGGGCAGCTTGAACACCGGGGAGCTGTTTTTT
cdr3_aa: CASRGSLNTGELFF

clone_size: once
d_call: TRBD2
v_call: TRBV30
cdr3_length: 15
j_call: TRBJ2-5
cdr3_nt: TGTGCCTGGAGTGTCCAACTAGCGGGGGGAGAGACCCAGTACTTC
cdr3_aa: CAWSVQLAGGETQYF

clone_size: -
d_call: -
v_call: TRBV5-6
cdr3_length: 13
j_call: TRBJ1-2
cdr3_nt: TGTGCCAGCAGCTTGGCTACAGGGCGCGGCTACACCTTC
cdr3_aa: CASSLATGRGYTF

clone_size: -
d_call: -
v_call: TRBV2
cdr3_length: 13
j_call: TRBJ1-6
cdr3_nt: TGTGCCAGCCTACAGGAGTCTCGTTCACCCCTCCACTTT
cdr3_aa: CASLQESRSPLHF

clone_size: -
d_call: TRBD2
v_call: TRBV30
cdr3_length: 13
j_call: TRBJ2-5
cdr3_nt: TGTGCCTGGAGAGCGGGGGGCCAAGAGACCCAGTACTTC
cdr3_aa: CAWRAGGQETQYF

clone_size: once
d_call: -
v_call: TRBV7-9
cdr3_length: 15
j_call: TRBJ2-1
cdr3_nt: TGTGCCAGCAGCCCTAGCAAGCTAGGGGGCAATGAGCAGTTCTTC
cdr3_aa: CASSPSKLGGNEQFF

clone_size: once
d_call: -
v_call: TRBV4-3
cdr3_length: 15
j_call: TRBJ2-1
cdr3_nt: TGCGCCAGCAGCCAATCTTGGAGGGACGACAATGAGCAGTTCTTC
cdr3_aa: CASSQSWRDDNEQFF

clone_size: -
d_call: -
v_call: TRBV19
cdr3_length: 17
j_call: TRBJ1-4
cdr3_nt: TGTGCCAGTAGTATCGTCCTAGCAGAGGGCGGTAATGAAAAACTGTTTTTT
cdr3_aa: CASSIVLAEGGNEKLFF

clone_size: once
d_call: TRBD1
v_call: TRBV29-1
cdr3_length: 16
j_call: TRBJ2-3
cdr3_nt: TGCAGCGTTGAAGGGTCGACAGGGGCGAGGACAGATACGCAGTATTTT
cdr3_aa: CSVEGSTGARTDTQYF

clone_size: -
d_call: TRBD2
v_call: TRBV12-5
cdr3_length: 16
j_call: TRBJ2-3
cdr3_nt: TGTGCTAGTGGTTTGGTAGGGTCTAGCGGGGGAGATACGCAGTATTTT
cdr3_aa: CASGLVGSSGGDTQYF

clone_size: -
d_call: TRBD2
v_call: TRBV10-3
cdr3_length: 15
j_call: TRBJ2-3
cdr3_nt: TGTGCCACCCGACTAGCGGGGGGGAGCACAGATACGCAGTATTTT
cdr3_aa: CATRLAGGSTDTQYF